The subject of this entry is one TCR beta chain. Different DNA sequences within this sample yield the same CDR3. This sample is part of a study of blood T cell repertoires in COVID-19. About the study: PBMCs, B-cell-depleted T cells, or T cells were the source of the cDNA or gDNA that made up the material.

Germline lookup yields CDR1 SGHRS and CDR2 YFSETQ. V was trimmed by 0 bases and J by 2 bases, leaving 9 bases between them. This CDR3 is built from 15 residues. Original analysis: Quantification of nucleated cells was approximated via reference gene primer amplification. Clones were read by immunoSEQ multiplex PCR, and TCRdb kept only the in-frame ones, dropping some. The V and J calls and clone size come from that table; D and trimming were worked out from the DNA. The data hold just under 300,000 clones, with around 87% observed a single time. The genes are TRBV5-1 and TRBJ1-5; the D gene is possibly TRBD1 (5 bases). This receptor was obtained from a man between 65 and 80 years old with acute or convalescent COVID-19. Source material: peripheral blood. DNA of the CDR3: TGCGCCAGCAGCTTGGGCCAGGGCGGCAATCAGCCCCAGCATTTT. It encodes CASSLGQGGNQPQHF.